The rows below give T cell receptor beta chains drawn from one sample of a study of T cell changes during pregnancy in multiple sclerosis. Using immunoSEQ multiplex PCR, the repertoire was profiled, and TCRdb retains in-frame clones only, with some absent. The sample lists around 33,000 clones, over 85% occurring once. The sequencing here drew on CD8+ T cells from peripheral blood mononuclear cells, taken in the third trimester of pregnancy. These receptors were collected from a female donor with multiple sclerosis, enrolled in a pregnancy study. CDR3s include the opening cysteine and the closing phenylalanine or tryptophan. The D gene is left open where the match is weak. Size is stated for part of the rows, as once, few or many counts, or as a class when the clone is expanded.

TRBD2	TRBV28	few	TRBJ2-7	CASRPAGINYEQYF	TGTGCCAGCAGGCCAGCGGGGATAAACTACGAGCAGTACTTC
-	TRBV4-1	-	TRBJ1-6	CASSQEAGRDNSPLHF	TGCGCCAGCAGCCAAGAGGCGGGGAGGGATAATTCACCCCTCCACTTT
TRBD2	TRBV6-5	-	TRBJ2-1	CASSYSGEGNEQFF	TGTGCCAGCAGTTATTCGGGGGAGGGCAATGAGCAGTTCTTC
-	TRBV4-3	-	TRBJ2-1	CASSQDDGGPYNEQFF	TGCGCCAGCAGCCAAGACGACGGGGGGCCATACAATGAGCAGTTCTTC
-	TRBV4-1	-	TRBJ1-1	CASSHEGPTEAFF	TGCGCCAGCAGCCATGAGGGCCCCACTGAAGCTTTCTTT
-	TRBV19	-	TRBJ2-5	CASSPRGSLETQYF	TGTGCCAGTAGTCCCCGAGGAAGCCTAGAGACCCAGTACTTC
-	TRBV10-3	-	TRBJ1-3	CAISESRPSGNTIYF	TGTGCCATCAGTGAGTCGAGGCCCTCTGGAAACACCATATATTTT
-	TRBV15	-	TRBJ2-2	CATSRAGGTGELFF	TGTGCCACCAGCAGAGCTGGAGGAACCGGGGAGCTGTTTTTT
-	TRBV27	-	TRBJ2-7	CASSSLSYEQYF	TGTGCCAGCAGTTCTCTCTCCTACGAGCAGTACTTC
TRBD1	TRBV9	-	TRBJ1-1	CASSPGGGQGGTEAFF	TGTGCCAGCAGTCCAGGAGGCGGACAGGGAGGCACTGAAGCTTTCTTT
TRBD1	TRBV6-5	-	TRBJ2-7	CASRIGTGPSYEQYF	TGTGCCAGCAGAATCGGGACAGGACCTTCCTACGAGCAGTACTTC
-	TRBV27	-	TRBJ1-2	CASSLSTTGVPYGYTF	TGTGCCAGCAGTTTATCGACGACAGGCGTTCCTTATGGCTACACCTTC
-	TRBV27	-	TRBJ2-7	CASSLGNSYEQYF	TGTGCCAGCAGTTTAGGCAACAGCTACGAGCAGTACTTC
TRBD2	TRBV30	-	TRBJ2-5	CAWSGTSGEMETQYF	TGTGCCTGGAGTGGGACTAGCGGGGAGATGGAGACCCAGTACTTC
-	TRBV19	-	TRBJ2-2	CASRGTLGELFF	TGTGCCAGCAGGGGGACTCTCGGGGAGCTGTTTTTT
-	TRBV29-1	-	TRBJ1-1	CSVGWAGMNTEAFF	TGCAGCGTTGGGTGGGCAGGGATGAACACTGAAGCTTTCTTT
TRBD2	TRBV4-1	-	TRBJ2-1	CASSQAETSGGTLPYNEQFF	TGCGCCAGCAGCCAGGCTGAGACTAGCGGGGGGACCCTCCCCTACAATGAGCAGTTCTTC
TRBD1	TRBV10-3	-	TRBJ2-3	CAISGGQIVTDTQYF	TGTGCCATCAGTGGGGGACAGATAGTCACAGATACGCAGTATTTT
-	TRBV27	-	TRBJ1-4	CASSGWGQGEKLFF	TGTGCCAGCAGTGGGTGGGGGCAAGGAGAAAAACTGTTTTTT
-	TRBV6-1	-	TRBJ2-7	CASETGWGSYEQYF	TGTGCCAGCGAGACAGGTTGGGGCTCCTACGAGCAGTACTTC